This T cell receptor (beta chain) came from a study of blood T cell repertoires in COVID-19. Study as a whole: Collection of acute and convalescent COVID-19 samples took place in the United States, Italy and Spain.

Original handling: Nucleated cell number was recorded as an estimate derived from reference gene primer amplification. Here immunoSEQ multiplex PCR was the method, and the copy in TCRdb shows in-frame clones only, minus some. The V and J calls and clone size were taken over from that table, and D and trimming were inferred from the DNA. The sample records roughly 120,000 clones, less than 90% being singletons. The CDR3 consists of 16 residues. Germline V gene lookup returns CDR1 LGHNA and CDR2 YNFKEQ. The V and J ends lost 2 bases and 1 base, in that order; junction bases with no gene match: 1. Sequenced: peripheral blood. The chain has TRBV4-2 and TRBJ2-3; 12 bases align to TRBD2. The TCR was taken from a young man with acute or convalescent COVID-19. CDR3 bases: TGTGCCAGCAGCCAAACTAGCGGGGGGCGCACAGATACGCAGTATTTT. This translates into CASSQTSGGRTDTQYF.